The 19 T cell receptor beta chains below were found in one sample sequenced in a study of glioma-infiltrating T cells. The iRepertoire nested amplicon-rescue multiplex PCR amplified TCR alpha and beta CDR3s from RNA. MiXCR, run by TCRdb on the multiplex PCR reads, gives a single entry per CDR3 protein. The sample records under 200,000 distinct CDR3 sequences, around 40% being singletons. The sample was glioma tissue, nonneoplastic brain tissue, or PBMCs (not recorded which). These receptors were obtained from a human donor with low-grade glioma or glioblastoma, undergoing nonglioma brain surgery, or in good health (not recorded which).

This clonotype was counted at least ten times. The rearrangement joins TRBV2 to TRBJ1-5, with TRBD1 matching 9 bases. The junction had 7 bases not matched to a gene; V was cut back by 6 bases and J by 7 bases. The CDR3 is 14 amino acids. The germline gives CDR1 SNHLY, CDR2 FYNNEI. The CDR3 region has the DNA TGTGCCAGCAGCCCTGACAGGGGGAGACAGCCCCAGCATTTT. Translating it yields CASSPDRGRQPQHF.

This clonotype has a count of ten or more. The rearrangement uses TRBV28 and TRBJ2-7; tentative D call: TRBD2 (5 bases). CDR1 is MDHEN, CDR2 SYDVKM, per germline. Trimming pared 7 bases from V and 2 bases from J, leaving 12 bases between. There are 13 residues in the CDR3. The CDR3 coding sequence is TGTGCCAGCACAACGGGGAGTCCCTACGAGCAGTACTTC. Residues: CASTTGSPYEQYF. Looking up the rest from reference TRBV28 and TRBJ2-7 gives the full variable domain: DVKVTQSSRYLVKRTGEKVFLECVQDMDHENMFWYRQDPGLGLRLIYFSYDVKMKEKGDIPEGYSVSREKKERFSLILESASTNQTSMYLCASTTGSPYEQYFGPGTRLTVT.

This clonotype showed up many times. The chain links TRBV20-1 to TRBJ2-1; either TRBD1 or TRBD2 may supply D (5 bases each). Germline V gene sequence: CDR1 DFQATT, CDR2 SNEGSKA (reference sequence). CDR3 size: 12 residues. The CDR3: CKLSGPYNEQFF. DNA of the CDR3: TGCAAACTGTCGGGACCATACAATGAGCAGTTCTTC.

In the case of this clonotype: A read error may be the cause here, since a much bigger clone is one base away. The genes are TRBV19 and TRBJ1-1; D gene ambiguous. V shed 2 bases and J shed 4 bases, with 14 bases lying between them. This CDR3 is built from 15 residues. CDR1 is LNHDA, CDR2 SQIVND, per germline (reference sequence). This chain's CDR3 is CASSIFKGEGTEAFF. The DNA of the CDR3 is TGTGCCAGTAGTATATTTAAGGGTGAGGGCACTGAAGCTTTCTTT.

The J gene is TRBJ2-1, the V gene TRBV7-6; 13 nucleotides match TRBD2. The CDR3 is 20 amino acids. Trimming removed 4 bases from V and 2 bases from J; junction bases left unmatched: 14. The germline V gene has CDR1 SGHVS and CDR2 FNYEAQ. For the CDR3, the DNA is TGTGCCAGCAGCTCCCACCCTAGGACTAGCGGGAGTCATCCCTACAATGAGCAGTTCTTC. This codes for CASSSHPRTSGSHPYNEQFF. Drawing the rest from reference TRBV7-6 and TRBJ2-1, the complete variable domain is GAGVSQSPRYKVTKRGQDVALRCDPISGHVSLYWYRQALGQGPEFLTYFNYEAQQDKSGLPNDRFSAERPEGSISTLTIQRTEQRDSAMYRCASSSHPRTSGSHPYNEQFFGPGTRLTVL.

This clonotype came up a few times. The rearrangement joins TRBV19 to TRBJ2-1; D not certain. Germline loops: CDR1 LNHDA, CDR2 SQIVND (reference sequence). The CDR3 has 14 amino acids. Deletions cut 3 bases from V and 5 bases from J, with 11 bases between. The CDR3: CASSMRRSDNEQFF. CDR3 in DNA: TGTGCCAGTAGTATGAGGCGCTCTGACAATGAGCAGTTCTTC.

The sample holds many counts of this clonotype. The rearrangement links TRBV7-2 to TRBJ1-5; D gene unclear. The CDR3 has 13 residues. Trimming removed 0 bases at V and 3 bases at J, with 3 bases between. Germline V lookup: CDR1 SGHTA, CDR2 FQGNSA. The CDR3 loop is CASSLAPNQPQHF. The CDR3 coding sequence is TGTGCCAGCAGCTTAGCCCCCAATCAGCCCCAGCATTTT. Full variable domain (outside the CDR3, taken from reference TRBV7-2 and TRBJ1-5): GAGVSQSPSNKVTEKGKDVELRCDPISGHTALYWYRQSLGQGLEFLIYFQGNSAPDKSGLPSDRFSAERTGGSVSTLTIQRTQQEDSAVYLCASSLAPNQPQHFGDGTRLSIL.

This sequence joins TRBV2 and TRBJ2-5; perhaps TRBD1 as D (6 bases). The length of the CDR3 is 15 residues. Germline V lookup: CDR1 SNHLY, CDR2 FYNNEI. V lost 5 bases and J 5 bases, leaving 18 bases between the germline ends. CDR3 sequence: CASSKGQIVRETQYF. CDR3 sequence (DNA): TGTGCCAGCAGTAAAGGACAGATCGTTCGGGAGACCCAGTACTTC.

This clonotype was counted only a few times. A read error may be the cause here, since a much bigger clone is one base away. This is likely a read error, given that the CDR3 carries no conserved phenylalanine or tryptophan at its end. The V and J genes are TRBV28 and TRBJ1-2; 7 bases are shared with TRBD1. V shed 7 bases and J 8 bases; nucleotides not matched to a gene: 7. This CDR3 contains 12 residues. The germline CDR1 and CDR2 sequences are MDHEN and SYDVKM. CDR3 region: CASTASGGGYTL. In nucleotides, the CDR3 is TGTGCCAGCACCGCGTCAGGGGGAGGCTACACCCTC.

This clonotype was seen ten or more times. The chain carries TRBV7-2 and TRBJ2-1, with 7 bases aligning to TRBD2. The CDR3 is 15 amino acids. CDR1 and CDR2 from the germline V gene are SGHTA and FQGNSA. With V trimmed by 2 bases and J by 2 bases, 3 bases remained unmatched. CDR3 sequence reads: CASSLTLAAYNEQFF. CDR3 DNA sequence: TGTGCCAGCAGCTTAACCCTAGCGGCCTACAATGAGCAGTTCTTC.

The sample holds a few counts of this clonotype. V gene TRBV29-1 combines with J gene TRBJ1-1; the match to TRBD1 covers 8 bases. Trimming removed 3 bases from V and 5 bases from J; junction bases left unmatched: 8. This CDR3 region has 14 residues. Per germline, CDR1 SQVTM and CDR2 ANQGSEA. In DNA, the CDR3 is TGCAGCGTTGAGACGACAGGGGCAGGGACTGAAGCTTTCTTT. This gives the protein CSVETTGAGTEAFF.

This clonotype was observed many times. The V and J genes are TRBV20-1 and TRBJ1-4, with TRBD1 matching 8 bases. The junction had 9 bases not matched to a gene; V was cut back by 5 bases and J by 7 bases. CDR3 size: 14 residues. In germline, CDR1 is DFQATT, CDR2 SNEGSKA (reference sequence). The CDR3 bases are TGCAGTGCTCGACAGCCCGACAGGGGTGAAAAACTGTTTTTT. Its protein is CSARQPDRGEKLFF.

There are a few counts of this clonotype. This chain uses TRBV5-1 with TRBJ2-7, with no clear D. The CDR3 runs to 11 residues. V lost 3 bases, J lost 7 bases, and 8 bases lay in between. Looked up from germline, CDR1 is SGHRS and CDR2 is YFSETQ. CDR3 region: CASSYGVEQYF. CDR3 nucleotide sequence: TGCGCCAGCAGCTACGGAGTAGAGCAGTACTTC.

Comments on this clonotype: Possible read error: a much larger clone is one base away. The conserved phenylalanine or tryptophan normally closing the CDR3 is absent here, so this likely arose from a read error. The V gene is TRBV6-5, the J gene TRBJ2-5; TRBD1 agrees at 10 bases. Germline loops: CDR1 MNHEY, CDR2 SVGAGI. CDR3 size: 15 residues. Losses at the gene ends were 7 bases for V and 4 bases for J; bases not matched to a gene: 9. The CDR3 DNA follows: TGTGCCAGCACTTGGCAAGGACAGGGGGGAGAGACCCAGTACTTA. Translated, it gives CASTWQGQGGETQYL.

Many counts were recorded for this clonotype. The chain carries TRBV29-1 and TRBJ2-3; D possibly corresponds to TRBD1 (5 bases). This CDR3 has 15 amino acids. V was shortened by 0 bases and J by 2 bases, with 12 bases between the two germline ends. Germline assignment: CDR1 SQVTM and CDR2 ANQGSEA. Here the CDR3 DNA reads TGCAGCGTTGAAGATCGCTCTGGGGCCACAGATACGCAGTATTTT. It translates to CSVEDRSGATDTQYF.

On this clonotype: This could be a read error, since a much larger clone is one nucleotide away. The chain combines TRBV20-1 with TRBJ2-5, with 10 bases fitting TRBD1. The CDR3 runs to 17 residues. The germline gives CDR1 DFQATT, CDR2 SNEGSKA (reference sequence). The CDR3 here is CTARDPFGTGVMETQYF. The CDR3 DNA reads TGCACTGCTAGAGATCCCTTCGGGACAGGGGTGATGGAGACCCAGTACTTC.

This clonotype was detected many times. This chain connects TRBV28 to TRBJ2-1; 12 positions agree with TRBD2. The trim removed 8 bases at V and 7 bases at J, leaving 12 bases unmatched. This CDR3 is built from 16 residues. In germline, CDR1 is MDHEN, CDR2 SYDVKM. CDR3 DNA: TGTGCCAGCGGGGACTCTAGCGGGAGGGCGTTTAATGAGCAGTTCTTC. Translating it yields CASGDSSGRAFNEQFF.

In regard to this clonotype: This clone may be a read error of a much larger clone one base away. The CDR3 does not end in the conserved phenylalanine or tryptophan, so this is likely a read error. The chain links TRBV4-1 to TRBJ2-7; 7 bases align to TRBD2. The CDR3 runs to 14 residues. Looked up from germline, CDR1 is MGHRA and CDR2 is YSYEKL. Trimming took 3 bases from V and 5 from J; bases not matched to a gene: 7. This CDR3 is CASSHTRENHEQYL. The CDR3 DNA sequence: TGCGCCAGCAGCCACACGCGGGAGAACCACGAGCAGTACCTC.

Regarding this clonotype: Given a much more abundant clone one base away, this may be a read error. V and J are TRBV7-2 and TRBJ2-3; D remains unclear. This CDR3 comprises 13 residues. Trimming shortened V by 3 bases and J by 2 bases, and 6 bases separated the two germline ends. Looked up from germline, CDR1 is SGHTA and CDR2 is FQGNSA. CDR3 region: CASSFLSTDTQYF. The CDR3 DNA sequence: TGTGCCAGCAGCTTCCTGTCCACAGATACGCAGTATTTT.